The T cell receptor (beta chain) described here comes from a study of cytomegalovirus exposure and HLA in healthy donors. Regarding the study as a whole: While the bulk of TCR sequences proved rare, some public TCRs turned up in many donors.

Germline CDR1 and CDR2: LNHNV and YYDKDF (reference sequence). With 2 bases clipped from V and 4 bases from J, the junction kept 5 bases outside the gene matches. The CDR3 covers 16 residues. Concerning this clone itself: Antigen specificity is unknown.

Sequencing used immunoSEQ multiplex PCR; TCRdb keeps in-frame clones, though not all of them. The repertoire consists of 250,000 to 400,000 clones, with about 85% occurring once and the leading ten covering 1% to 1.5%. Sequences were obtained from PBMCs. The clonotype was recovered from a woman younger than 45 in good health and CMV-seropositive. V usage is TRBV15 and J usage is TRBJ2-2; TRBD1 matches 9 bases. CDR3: CATSRPQGAGTGELFF. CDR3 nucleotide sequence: TGTGCCACCAGCAGACCACAGGGGGCAGGCACCGGGGAGCTGTTTTTT. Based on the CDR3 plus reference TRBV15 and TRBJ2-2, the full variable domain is DAMVIQNPRYQVTQFGKPVTLSCSQTLNHNVMYWYQQKSSQAPKLLFHYYDKDFNNEADTPDNFQSRRPNTSFCFLDIRSPGLGDTAMYLCATSRPQGAGTGELFFGEGSRLTVL.